This T cell receptor (beta chain) was sequenced during a study of T cell changes during pregnancy in multiple sclerosis. Trimming took off 1 base at V and 8 bases at J, with 17 bases between the two ends. The CDR3 has 15 amino acids. CDR1 is SGHTA and CDR2 is FQGNSA in the germline V gene. Sequencing was performed with immunoSEQ multiplex PCR; in TCRdb, only in-frame clones are kept and a portion is missing. The table lists about 50,000 clones, approximately 91% of them singletons, with about 0.24% in the top ten. This clonotype was sampled from a female donor with multiple sclerosis, enrolled in a pregnancy study. This chain uses TRBV7-2 with TRBJ1-2; D is undetermined. Sequencing used CD4+ T cells from peripheral blood mononuclear cells, obtained in the second trimester of pregnancy. This CDR3 reads CASSLEPGSGGGYTF. In nucleotides, the CDR3 is TGTGCCAGCAGCTTAGAACCGGGCTCGGGAGGAGGCTACACCTTC.